These T cell receptor beta chains were read from a single sample in a study of T cells in tuberculosis. Assay used: immunoSEQ multiplex PCR; TCRdb lists only in-frame clones, some missing. This table has 35,000 to 40,000 clones, around 92% appearing once. The specimen was PBMCs. These receptors all come from a donor between 10 and 29 years old with latent tuberculosis or without tuberculosis infection. Some clones in this sample may be carry-over from other donors' samples. Each CDR3 is given with its conserved first and last residue. The D gene is left open where the match is weak. Clone sizes are given selectively: once, few, many, or a class where the clone is expanded.

TRBV5-8	.	.	TRBJ2-1	TGTGCCAGCAGCTTGGTAGGGGGCTCCTACAATGAGCAGTTCTTC	CASSLVGGSYNEQFF
TRBV28	.	.	TRBJ2-7	TGTGCCAGCCTCGGGTCGGGTCAGCTCGAGCAGTACTTC	CASLGSGQLEQYF
TRBV10-3	.	.	TRBJ2-2	TGTGCCATCAGCGGACCCGGGACTTCTACCGGGGAGCTGTTTTTT	CAISGPGTSTGELFF
TRBV18	once	.	TRBJ1-3	TGTGCCAGCTCACCTAACCTGCAGATCCATGGAAACACCATATATTTT	CASSPNLQIHGNTIYF
TRBV7-2	.	TRBD1	TRBJ1-2	TGTGCCAGCAAAAAGGACAGGGACATTAACTATGGCTACACCTTC	CASKKDRDINYGYTF
TRBV11-1	once	TRBD1	TRBJ1-2	TGTGCCAGCAGCCAGGGACAGACCAACTATGGCTACACCTTC	CASSQGQTNYGYTF
TRBV30	.	.	TRBJ1-6	TGTGCCCGTTCACAGGGCTACGGGAATTCACCCCTCCACTTT	CARSQGYGNSPLHF
TRBV18	once	.	TRBJ2-2	TGTGCCAGCTCTAGGAGGGTTGATAACACCGGGGAGCTGTTTTTT	CASSRRVDNTGELFF
TRBV7-9	.	TRBD1	TRBJ1-5	TGTGCCAGCAGCGGTCGGGACAGGGGTAGCAATCAGCCCCAGCATTTT	CASSGRDRGSNQPQHF
TRBV15	.	TRBD1	TRBJ1-4	TGTGCCTCCCATGTTGACAGGGAAAGTAATGAAAAACTGTTTTTT	CASHVDRESNEKLFF
TRBV9	.	TRBD2	TRBJ2-1	TGTGCCAGCAGCGCCCGCTATGGGACTACACGCTCTCACATCTACAATGAGCAGTTCTTC	CASSARYGTTRSHIYNEQFF
TRBV4-3	.	TRBD2	TRBJ2-2	TGCGCCAGCAGCCAAACCTCGGGACTAGCGGGGCGCACCGGGGAGCTGTTTTTT	CASSQTSGLAGRTGELFF
TRBV7-9	.	.	TRBJ2-3	TGTGCCAGCAGCTTCAGGGTACCCCGTTACACAGATACGCAGTATTTT	CASSFRVPRYTDTQYF
TRBV12-5	.	TRBD1	TRBJ2-7	TGTGCTAGTGGCCTCGCCGGGGAGCGCATTGTGGGGACAGGGGAGCGGCCCTACGAGCAGTACTTC	CASGLAGERIVGTGERPYEQYF
TRBV7-9	.	.	TRBJ1-6	TGTGCCAGCAGCTTACAGGATAATTCACCCCTCCACTTT	CASSLQDNSPLHF
TRBV4-1	.	TRBD2	TRBJ2-7	TGCGCCAGCAGCCAACTAGCGGGGGAAACCTACGAGCAGTACTTC	CASSQLAGETYEQYF
TRBV19	.	.	TRBJ2-5	TGTGCCAGTAGTAACTCCCGGGACACCCGAGAGACCCAGTACTTC	CASSNSRDTRETQYF
TRBV27	.	.	TRBJ2-7	TGTGCCAGCAGTCCTCGACAGTACTCCGGTTGGGGCTACGAGCAGTACTTC	CASSPRQYSGWGYEQYF
TRBV4-3	.	TRBD2	TRBJ2-2	TGCGCCAGCAGCCAACACCTAGCGGGGGTAAACACCGGGGAGCTGTTTTTT	CASSQHLAGVNTGELFF
TRBV19	.	.	TRBJ2-3	TGTGCCAGTAGTATAGGGGGCGGTGGTTTGGATACGCAGTATTTT	CASSIGGGGLDTQYF
TRBV4-1	few	.	TRBJ2-7	TGCGCCAGCAGCCAAGAATGGCTCAGTACCTACGAGCAGTACTTC	CASSQEWLSTYEQYF
TRBV9	.	TRBD2	TRBJ2-1	TGTGCCAGCAGCCCCCGACTAGCGGACCTCTACAATGAGCAGTTCTTC	CASSPRLADLYNEQFF
TRBV29-1	.	TRBD1	TRBJ2-3	TGCAGCGTTGAAGGACAGGGGATCGGCACAGATACGCAGTATTTT	CSVEGQGIGTDTQYF
TRBV5-6	.	TRBD1	TRBJ1-6	TGTGCCAGCGGGCCCCGGGACAGGGGTTCACCCCTCCACTTT	CASGPRDRGSPLHF
TRBV11-2	.	TRBD1	TRBJ1-2	TGTGCCAGCAGCTTAAGGGACAGGGGGAACTATGGCTACACCTTC	CASSLRDRGNYGYTF
TRBV5-6	once	.	TRBJ2-2	TGTGCCAGCAGCTTGGGGGCCTCCGGGGAGCTGTTTTTT	CASSLGASGELFF
TRBV18	.	.	TRBJ2-1	TGTGCCAGCTCACCGGGCGGGGCAACGAAGGATGAGCAGTTCTTC	CASSPGGATKDEQFF
TRBV2	.	.	TRBJ1-2	TGTGCCAGCAGTGCGACCCCGGAGTTAGCTAACTATGGCTACACCTTC	CASSATPELANYGYTF
TRBV5-4	.	TRBD2	TRBJ2-1	TGTGCCAGTAGCTTGGACGGCGGGGGGATGTACAATGAGCAGTTCTTC	CASSLDGGGMYNEQFF
TRBV9	.	TRBD2	TRBJ2-1	TGTGCCAGCAGCCTCGGGACTAGCGGCTGGAATGAGCAGTTCTTC	CASSLGTSGWNEQFF
TRBV11-2	.	TRBD1	TRBJ2-7	TGTGCCAGCAGCCCAACTCTCGGGACAGGGCCATACGAGCAGTACTTC	CASSPTLGTGPYEQYF
TRBV2	.	TRBD1	TRBJ2-5	TGTGCCAGCAGTCAGGACAGGGGGGGTGGTGAGACCCAGTACTTC	CASSQDRGGGETQYF
TRBV7-9	.	.	TRBJ2-4	TGTGCCAGCAGCTCGACAGGCATAATAGCCAAAAACATTCAGTACTTC	CASSSTGIIAKNIQYF
TRBV4-3	.	TRBD1	TRBJ1-1	TGCGCCAGCAGCCAGGGGACAGGGAGTTGGAACACTGAAGCTTTCTTT	CASSQGTGSWNTEAFF
TRBV19	.	TRBD1	TRBJ1-5	TGTGCCAGTAGTGTTTGGACAGGGGCAGACCAGCCCCAGCATTTT	CASSVWTGADQPQHF